These 25 T cell receptor beta chains were all obtained from the same sample, sequenced in a study of cytomegalovirus exposure and HLA in healthy donors. Primers for the PCR totalled 60 Vbeta and 13 Jbeta. Assay used: immunoSEQ multiplex PCR; TCRdb lists only in-frame clones, some missing. The sample records under 200,000 clones, less than 85% being singletons. Specimen: PBMCs. These receptors were taken from a man between 35 and 55 years old in good health and CMV-seronegative.

The chain carries TRBV9 and TRBJ1-1, with TRBD1 as a possible D gene (6 bases). Per the germline V gene, CDR1 is SGDLS and CDR2 is YYNGEE. This CDR3 has 16 amino acids. V lost 2 bases to trimming and J lost 2 bases, with 16 bases between them. CDR3 DNA sequence: TGTGCCAGCAGCGTGGGATCCCAGGGGAGAAACACTGAAGCTTTCTTT. Translating it yields CASSVGSQGRNTEAFF.

J is TRBJ2-3 and V is TRBV7-2; tentative D call: TRBD1 (6 bases). This CDR3 region has 15 residues. Germline V gene sequence: CDR1 SGHTA, CDR2 FQGNSA. Trimming stripped 0 bases from V and 1 base from J, with 8 bases between. The CDR3 region is CASSLASGGTDTQYF. DNA of the CDR3: TGTGCCAGCAGCTTAGCGTCAGGGGGCACAGATACGCAGTATTTT.

The gene calls are TRBV5-1 and TRBJ2-3; 15 bases fit TRBD2. Germline lookup yields CDR1 SGHRS and CDR2 YFSETQ. The ends lost 5 bases at V and 1 base at J; junction bases unmatched: 8. There are 18 residues in the CDR3. The CDR3 DNA is TGCGCCAGCAGACCCGGGACTAGCGGGAGGTACGGCACAGATACGCAGTATTTT. It is translated as CASRPGTSGRYGTDTQYF.

This clone was picked up a small number of times. The CDR3 bases are TGTGCCAGCAGCGGACGGACAGGGGCGTATGGAAACACCATATATTTT. Translated: CASSGRTGAYGNTIYF. This rearrangement joins TRBV7-2 to TRBJ1-3, with TRBD1 identical over 9 bases. Per germline, CDR1 SGHTA and CDR2 FQGNSA. Trimming at V came to 5 bases and at J to 3 bases, leaving 8 bases not matched to a gene. This CDR3 is 16 amino acids long.

This chain links TRBV5-1 with TRBJ2-7, with TRBD1 matching 10 bases. The germline CDR1 and CDR2 sequences are SGHRS and YFSETQ. This CDR3 has 13 residues. The J segment lost 3 bases and the V segment lost 8 bases, leaving 5 bases of the junction unmatched. The CDR3 loop reads CASRRDRGYEQYF. DNA of the CDR3: TGCGCCAGTCGACGGGACAGGGGCTACGAGCAGTACTTC.

J is TRBJ1-3 and V is TRBV6-5; D not resolved. CDR3 size: 15 residues. Per the germline V gene, CDR1 is MNHEY and CDR2 is SVGAGI. Between the trimmed V and J ends, which lost 4 bases and 2 bases, there was a span of 12 bases. The CDR3 is CASSFRGLTGNTIYF. The DNA of the CDR3 is TGTGCCAGCAGTTTCCGAGGCCTTACTGGAAACACCATATATTTT.

The genes are TRBV20-1 and TRBJ2-7; D is unresolved. Trimming removed 5 bases from V and 7 bases from J, with 9 bases in between. From germline, CDR1 is DFQATT and CDR2 SNEGSKA (reference sequence). This CDR3 contains 10 residues. CDR3 sequence reads: CSAALKEQYF. The CDR3 coding sequence is TGCAGTGCTGCCCTAAAAGAGCAGTACTTC.

The genes are TRBV6-5 and TRBJ1-5; weak D call: TRBD1 (6 bases). The CDR3 is 14 amino acids. The germline V and J ends were trimmed by 2 bases and 6 bases, with 11 bases remaining between them. Germline loops: CDR1 MNHEY, CDR2 SVGAGI. CDR3 DNA: TGTGCCAGCAGTTACCGGGGAGGGGGTCAGCCCCAGCATTTT. It encodes CASSYRGGGQPQHF.

This sequence joins TRBV9 and TRBJ2-3; 10 bases fit TRBD1. The V segment lost 6 bases and the J segment 3 bases; nucleotides outside the gene matches: 7. From germline, CDR1 is SGDLS and CDR2 YYNGEE. This CDR3 region has 15 residues. CDR3 in DNA: TGTGCCAGCACCAGGGACAGGGGTGGGACAGATACGCAGTATTTT. Residues: CASTRDRGGTDTQYF.

The gene calls are TRBV10-1 and TRBJ2-1; TRBD2 matches at 8 bases. The V gene's germline CDR1 is WNHNN and CDR2 SYGVQD (reference sequence). The trim removed 3 bases at V and 6 bases at J, leaving 7 bases unmatched. The CDR3 extends over 15 amino acids. CDR3 bases: TGCGCCAGCAGTGAATTAACTAGCGGCATCAATGAGCAGTTCTTC. It yields the protein CASSELTSGINEQFF.

The chain employs TRBV7-2 and TRBJ1-1; possible D gene TRBD1, 5 bases. Trimming left V 3 bases short and J 5 bases short, with 13 bases between. The CDR3 has 14 amino acids. CDR1 is SGHTA, CDR2 FQGNSA, per germline. CDR3 DNA: TGTGCCAGCAGCTTGTATCGGGGGGTAACTGAAGCTTTCTTT. Its translation: CASSLYRGVTEAFF.

This clone was counted a single time. The chain carries TRBV5-1 and TRBJ1-2, with a weak D call TRBD1 (6 bases). CDR3 size: 15 residues. V was trimmed by 0 bases and J by 0 bases, leaving 9 bases between them. CDR1 is SGHRS, CDR2 YFSETQ, per germline. CDR3 nucleotides: TGCGCCAGCAGCTTGGTACAGGGTGCTAACTATGGCTACACCTTC. This gives the protein CASSLVQGANYGYTF.

The CDR3 sequence is CASSDPTSAQETQYF. The CDR3 DNA follows: TGTGCCAGCAGCGACCCGACTAGCGCCCAAGAGACCCAGTACTTC. This sequence joins TRBV5-4 and TRBJ2-5, with 8 bases matching TRBD2. Trimming at V came to 4 bases and at J to 1 base, leaving 6 bases not matched to a gene. The CDR3 spans 15 residues. CDR1 SGHNT and CDR2 YYREEE come from the germline V gene (reference sequence).

J is TRBJ2-7 and V is TRBV5-6; weak D call: TRBD1 (5 bases). The V end lost 1 base, the J end lost 0 bases, and 11 bases lay between the germline ends. Germline V CDR1 and CDR2: SGHDT, YYEEEE. CDR3 length equals 15 residues. In nucleotides, the CDR3 is TGTGCCAGCAGCTTGCTGAGACAGAGCTCCTACGAGCAGTACTTC. It yields the protein CASSLLRQSSYEQYF.

The CDR3 loop is CASTLTVNQPQHF. The CDR3 bases are TGTGCCAGCACTCTGACAGTCAATCAGCCCCAGCATTTT. The chain is built from TRBV6-1 and TRBJ1-5; D may be TRBD1 (5 bases). Trimming removed 7 bases at V and 3 bases at J, with 10 bases between. Germline-derived CDR1 and CDR2 are MNHNS and SASEGT. This CDR3 has 13 amino acids.

The V gene is TRBV10-3, the J gene TRBJ2-3; TRBD2 aligns across 12 bases. Looked up from germline, CDR1 is ENHRY and CDR2 is SYGVKD. The V and J ends lost 3 bases and 8 bases, in that order; junction bases with no gene match: 6. The CDR3 length is 15 residues. CDR3 DNA sequence: TGTGCCATCAGTGAAGCTAGCGGGGGGGCTGTTACGCAGTATTTT. This gives the protein CAISEASGGAVTQYF.

This clone was seen just once. The chain couples TRBV7-8 to TRBJ1-5; tentatively, D is TRBD1 (6 bases). The V gene lost 5 bases and the J gene lost 1 base, with 15 bases spanning the gap. The CDR3 has 16 amino acids. In germline, CDR1 is SGHVS, CDR2 FQNEAQ. The CDR3 here is CASSSRRDTSNQPQHF. In DNA, the CDR3 is TGTGCCAGCAGCAGCCGCCGGGACACGAGCAATCAGCCCCAGCATTTT.

The chain recombines TRBV18 with TRBJ1-2, with 7 nucleotides matching TRBD1. The CDR3 loop spans 17 amino acids. J was trimmed by 4 bases and V by 6 bases; bases with no gene match: 17. CDR1 and CDR2 (germline): KGHSH, LQKENI. CDR3 loop: CASSLDQQGLGVYGYTF. CDR3 nucleotide sequence: TGTGCCAGCTCCCTAGACCAACAGGGGCTGGGAGTCTATGGCTACACCTTC.

In this sample, this clone turned up once. The chain joins TRBV10-2 to TRBJ2-1; 7 nucleotides align to TRBD1. The CDR3 has 12 residues. With V trimmed by 8 bases and J by 7 bases, 5 bases remained unmatched. CDR1 and CDR2 (germline): WSHSY, SAAADI. CDR3 sequence (DNA): TGCGCCAGCCAGGACAGGCCGAATGAGCAGTTCTTC. It is translated as CASQDRPNEQFF.

This clone turned up a few times. This chain links TRBV5-6 with TRBJ1-2; D not resolved. This CDR3 region has 15 residues. Germline loops: CDR1 SGHDT, CDR2 YYEEEE. Trimming stripped 0 bases from V and 0 bases from J, with 9 bases between. CDR3 bases: TGTGCCAGCAGCTTGGGATACCTAGCTAACTATGGCTACACCTTC. Its translation: CASSLGYLANYGYTF.

This clone was seen a few times. V usage is TRBV7-2 and J usage is TRBJ1-2; D might be TRBD1 (6 bases). V was clipped by 5 bases and J by 5 bases, with 15 bases between them. The germline V gene has CDR1 SGHTA and CDR2 FQGNSA. The CDR3 runs 14 residues. CDR3 sequence reads: CASSQQDRRYGYTF. The CDR3 DNA is TGTGCCAGCAGCCAACAGGACAGAAGATATGGCTACACCTTC.

The rearrangement joins TRBV4-1 to TRBJ2-3; no firm D call. The V and J ends lost 0 bases and 2 bases respectively, with 9 bases between them. Germline lookup yields CDR1 MGHRA and CDR2 YSYEKL. The CDR3 sequence is 15 residues long. CDR3 sequence: CASSQDGRVTDTQYF. The CDR3 DNA is TGCGCCAGCAGCCAAGATGGTCGGGTCACAGATACGCAGTATTTT.

The gene calls are TRBV7-2 and TRBJ2-4, with 10 bases lining up with TRBD1. The germline gives CDR1 SGHTA, CDR2 FQGNSA. The CDR3 is made up of 18 amino acids. After removal of 6 bases from V and 0 bases from J, the junction contained 11 bases not matched to a gene. The DNA for the CDR3 is TGTGCCAGCAGTAATGGACAGGGGGTGTTGGTAGCCAAAAACATTCAGTACTTC. The encoded protein is CASSNGQGVLVAKNIQYF.

The table lists this clone with a few counts. At the DNA level, this CDR3 is encoded by other sequences in the same sample as well. This chain uses TRBV6-6 with TRBJ1-4; a weak D match, TRBD1 (5 bases). This CDR3 region has 15 residues. The V end lost 0 bases, the J end lost 7 bases, and 12 bases lay between the germline ends. Germline CDR1 MNHNY, CDR2 SVGAGI (reference sequence). CDR3 region: CASSYSKGRGEKLFF. In DNA, the CDR3 is TGTGCCAGCAGTTACTCGAAGGGGCGGGGTGAAAAACTGTTTTTT.

To note about this clone: One junction end disagrees with the germline gene, perhaps due to a read error. Other DNA sequences from this sample encode an identical CDR3 as well. CDR3 residues: CASRPDRGNSPLHF. CDR3 in DNA: TGTGCCAGCAGACCTGACAGGGGTAATTCCCCCCTCCACTTT. The V gene is TRBV27, the J gene TRBJ1-6; 8 nucleotides align to TRBD1. CDR1 MNHEY and CDR2 SMNVEV come from the germline V gene (reference sequence). The CDR3 extends over 14 amino acids.